This is a list of T cell receptor beta chains from one sample in a study of T-cell reconstitution after alpha-beta-depleted transplantation in children. TCRdb independently ran MiXCR on the PCR reads; one entry per CDR3 protein. In the table there are 800,000 to 1,000,000 distinct CDR3 sequences, roughly 31% of which are singletons. The sample consisted of PBMCs, mostly from graft donor cells, taken 360 days after TCRalphabeta/CD19-depleted stem cell transplant. The receptors were sampled from a boy in the first two years of life who had a stem cell transplant for SCID, so the T cells may come from the graft donor. CDR3s leave out the opening cysteine and the closing phenylalanine or tryptophan.

V	CDR3
TRBV10-2	ASSYSALGGEQF
TRBV24-1	ATSDFGTRNEQF
TRBV28	ASSLIAGGQPQH
TRBV5-1	ASSLDVREETQY
TRBV9	ASTTGTGKETQY
TRBV7-9	ASQGPLLNSPLH
TRBV6-1	ASREDRGNYGYT
TRBV5-6	ASSFRAAPYEQY
TRBV30	AWSPTDRPTDTQY
TRBV20-1	SALRGRETQY
TRBV5-1	ASSWTSAHTDTQY
TRBV5-1	ASSLRSRPGVNEQF
TRBV4-3	ASSQAPGGLGQPQH
TRBV20-1	SPRSLATSYEQY
TRBV7-2	ASSPQAGWGLGYT
TRBV6-5	ASSLRLAGYQETQY
TRBV12-3/TRBV12-4	ASSSQGVMSYEQY
TRBV20-1	SAPQGATYNEQF
TRBV20-1	SARTGGSSGANVLT
TRBV11-1	ASSSGTVASEAF
TRBV29-1	SVGGQGYGYT
TRBV2	ASSEQGLPDNEQF
TRBV5-1	ASSFSVIRGMGSYNEQF
TRBV7-9	ASSLSKGSYEQY
TRBV13	ASSSGPPGANVLT
TRBV4-2	ASSQDNKRGYADEKLF
TRBV15	ATQKRDLAGGPYNEQF
TRBV10-2	ASSRGATGNEQF
TRBV12-3/TRBV12-4	ASRVVGNEQF
TRBV20-1	SASRSGQGAVGNTIY
TRBV5-1	ASSGGAVYNEQF
TRBV27	ASSHLLGVSGANVLT